Listed below are T cell receptor beta chains from one sample, sequenced in a study of blood T cell repertoires in COVID-19. Assay: immunoSEQ multiplex PCR; the TCRdb copy retains only in-frame clones and omits some. Here the sample spans over 100,000 clones, around 89% being singletons. The sample taken for sequencing was peripheral blood. These TCRs come from a man aged 50-60 years with acute or convalescent COVID-19. Both conserved end residues are trimmed from each CDR3. Fields, in order: V gene, D gene, J gene, CDR3 protein. The D gene is left open where the match is weak.

>TRBV12-3/TRBV12-4|-|TRBJ1-2
ASSLDRIYGYT
>TRBV5-4|-|TRBJ2-4
ASSIDSRTAKY
>TRBV6-5|-|TRBJ2-3
ASTVTGTDTQY
>TRBV2|TRBD1|TRBJ1-1
ASGDRDLRPEAF
>TRBV19|TRBD2|TRBJ2-1
ASSIRGLYNEQF
>TRBV3-1/TRBV3-2|TRBD1|TRBJ2-7
ASSLGGRGPSEQY
>TRBV11-2|-|TRBJ1-2
ASSSDFTLSTPLGYT
>TRBV5-1|-|TRBJ2-2
ASSLGEPGELF
>TRBV19|-|TRBJ1-2
ASSTGANYGYT
>TRBV5-4|-|TRBJ2-7
ASSLSQGRGGEQY
>TRBV5-1|TRBD1|TRBJ2-3
ASSLQGGTDTQY
>TRBV10-3|TRBD2|TRBJ2-3
AITQGERGTQY
>TRBV28|-|TRBJ1-1
ASSLQVWTEAF
>TRBV10-3|-|TRBJ2-2
AISERRGTGELF
>TRBV28|-|TRBJ1-2
ASRDSGSPLAEGYT
>TRBV4-1|-|TRBJ1-1
ASSQLVGARHRTEAF
>TRBV27|TRBD2|TRBJ2-2
ASRRPSGSDTGELF
>TRBV5-4|TRBD2|TRBJ2-3
ASSSTLAGGRADTQY
>TRBV11-2|TRBD2|TRBJ2-7
ASSLWGTSGVYEQY
>TRBV6-1|TRBD1|TRBJ1-2
ASSEGTGAWGYT
>TRBV18|-|TRBJ1-4
ASSPGAGLEKLF
>TRBV3-1/TRBV3-2|-|TRBJ1-1
ASSRTANTEAF
>TRBV14|TRBD2|TRBJ2-5
ASSQIAGGAETQY
>TRBV7-6|-|TRBJ2-1
ASSLEARAYNEQF
>TRBV28|-|TRBJ2-1
ASSLFRYNEQF
>TRBV18|-|TRBJ2-5
ASSPGEFQETQY
>TRBV3-1/TRBV3-2|-|TRBJ1-5
ASSSQTPWVAGQPQH
>TRBV14|-|TRBJ2-2
ASSQVRAGELF
>TRBV28|TRBD1|TRBJ1-1
ASSLGWRGTGGDTEAF
>TRBV7-2|-|TRBJ1-5
ASSFSGAYQPQH
>TRBV12-3/TRBV12-4|-|TRBJ1-4
ASSSGEKLF
>TRBV15|-|TRBJ2-7
ATSRDLGRVYEQY
>TRBV27|-|TRBJ1-4
ASSLFRRAGEKLF
>TRBV28|TRBD1|TRBJ1-2
ATTTGGGVGYT
>TRBV19|TRBD1|TRBJ1-2
ASSFPGGGGYT
>TRBV5-1|TRBD1|TRBJ1-3
ASSPVGDSGNTIY
>TRBV5-1|TRBD2|TRBJ2-7
ASSLTPRLAGNYEQY
>TRBV7-2|-|TRBJ1-1
ASSLMVLGGVREAF
>TRBV6-5|TRBD1|TRBJ1-2
ASSLPGTGGGYT
>TRBV18|-|TRBJ1-2
ASSPSFIQDYGYT
>TRBV6-2/TRBV6-3|-|TRBJ2-5
ASSYVRSETQY
>TRBV6-5|TRBD1|TRBJ1-2
ASRPGTGSYGYT
>TRBV12-3/TRBV12-4|-|TRBJ2-2
ASIFLAGELF
>TRBV18|-|TRBJ1-1
ASSPNRGDTEAF
>TRBV15|-|TRBJ2-5
ATSTRRSGQETQY
>TRBV4-2|-|TRBJ2-2
ASSQAPVRGTGELF
>TRBV3-1/TRBV3-2|TRBD2|TRBJ2-3
ASSSSGGGTDTQY
>TRBV7-9|TRBD1|TRBJ1-2
ASSSPDREDGYT
>TRBV27|-|TRBJ2-2
ASSRADSTNTGELF
>TRBV2|TRBD1|TRBJ1-6
ASTYRGYNSPLH
>TRBV18|-|TRBJ1-1
ASSPGALEAF